Presented here are 17 T cell receptor beta chains from one specimen sequenced in a study of T cells in pancreatic ductal adenocarcinoma. Data came from immunoSEQ multiplex PCR; TCRdb stores just in-frame clones and leaves some out. The data contain 15,000 to 20,000 clones, about 88% of them singletons. The selected patients with pancreatic ductal adenocarcinoma had surgery but no neoadjuvant therapy. Specimen: PBMCs. These receptors were obtained from a human donor with pancreatic ductal adenocarcinoma.

The rearrangement links TRBV21-1 to TRBJ2-4; the table's D call, TRBD2, was not checked against the DNA. TRBV21-1 counts as a pseudogene. The CDR3 contains 15 residues. CDR3 residues: CAPRGLSLAKNIQYF. DNA of the CDR3: TGTGCCCCTCGCGGACTCTCGCTAGCCAAAAACATTCAGTACTTC.

This chain joins TRBV5-1 and TRBJ1-2; D possibly corresponds to TRBD1 (6 bases). Looked up from germline, CDR1 is SGHRS and CDR2 is YFSETQ. V lost 4 bases, J lost 1 base, and 14 bases lay in between. The CDR3 covers 15 residues. This CDR3 reads CASSPYQGGNYGYTF. In DNA, the CDR3 is TGCGCCAGCAGCCCCTATCAAGGGGGTAACTATGGCTACACCTTC.

Concerning this clone: The junction and the germline gene differ at one end; a read error may be behind it. The chain links TRBV6-6 to TRBJ2-4, with D possibly being TRBD1 (5 bases). The CDR3 consists of 12 residues. Germline loops: CDR1 MNHNY, CDR2 SVGAGI (reference sequence). The CDR3 reads CASSYEGQGQDF. For the CDR3, the DNA is TGTGCCAGCAGTTACGAAGGTCAGGGCCAGGACTTC.

This clone was seen only a few times. The chain carries TRBV5-1 and TRBJ1-2; D might be TRBD1 (5 bases). Trimming took off 0 bases at V and 3 bases at J, with 9 bases between the two ends. CDR1 and CDR2 (germline): SGHRS, YFSETQ. The CDR3 has 14 residues. CDR3 sequence: CASSLAGEDYGYTF. DNA of the CDR3: TGCGCCAGCAGCTTGGCGGGGGAGGACTATGGCTACACCTTC.

The V call is TRBV7-3, the J call TRBJ2-5; 10 bases fit TRBD1. Germline lookup yields CDR1 SGHTA and CDR2 FQGTGA. The CDR3 has 14 amino acids. With 5 bases clipped from V and 2 bases from J, the junction kept 2 bases outside the gene matches. CDR3 amino acids: CASSKDRGQETQYF. DNA for the CDR3: TGTGCCAGCAGCAAGGACAGGGGGCAAGAGACCCAGTACTTC.

J is TRBJ2-3 and V is TRBV28; TRBD2 is a possible D gene (5 bases). Per germline, CDR1 MDHEN and CDR2 SYDVKM. Trimming removed 6 bases from V and 3 bases from J, with 10 bases in between. This CDR3 is built from 13 residues. This chain's CDR3 is CASSYQRTDTQYF. The CDR3 DNA follows: TGTGCCAGCAGCTATCAGCGGACAGATACGCAGTATTTT.

This chain links TRBV7-2 with TRBJ1-1; possibly TRBD1 for D (6 bases). This CDR3 comprises 15 residues. The V gene's germline CDR1 is SGHTA and CDR2 FQGNSA. V was clipped by 5 bases and J by 5 bases, with 18 bases between them. This CDR3 is CASSPRSGQGTEAFF. The DNA of the CDR3 is TGTGCCAGCAGCCCCCGTTCCGGGCAGGGGACTGAAGCTTTCTTT.

For the CDR3, the DNA is TGTGCCAGCATCCCGGGGGGGGCCAACGTCCTGACTTTC. Residues: CASIPGGANVLTF. The V and J genes are TRBV6-1 and TRBJ2-6, with D maybe TRBD2 (5 bases). V lost 7 bases and J 4 bases, leaving 8 bases between the germline ends. The CDR3 spans 13 residues. Germline V gene data show CDR1 as MNHNS and CDR2 as SASEGT.

The CDR3 sequence is CASSQTRQGFNEKLFF. The CDR3 DNA follows: TGCGCCAGCAGCCAGACTCGACAGGGTTTTAATGAAAAACTGTTTTTT. V and J are TRBV4-1 and TRBJ1-4; 7 bases agree with TRBD1. The CDR3 contains 16 residues. CDR1 MGHRA and CDR2 YSYEKL come from the germline V gene. Germline trimming cut 3 bases from V and 4 bases from J; bases unmatched to any gene: 8.

The chain combines TRBV5-4 with TRBJ2-3; 12 nucleotides match TRBD2. CDR3 length: 15 residues. Trimming removed 6 bases from V and 6 bases from J; junction bases left unmatched: 8. CDR1 SGHNT and CDR2 YYREEE come from the germline V gene (reference sequence). CDR3 sequence reads: CASIASGGGPDTQYF. The CDR3 DNA sequence: TGTGCCAGCATCGCTAGCGGGGGGGGTCCGGATACGCAGTATTTT.

V and J are TRBV29-1 and TRBJ2-1; D is uncertain. Germline V gene data show CDR1 as SQVTM and CDR2 as ANQGSEA. The length of the CDR3 is 12 residues. Trimming removed 5 bases at V and 7 bases at J, with 12 bases between. The CDR3 sequence is CSVLGGSNEQFF. DNA for the CDR3: TGCAGCGTTTTAGGCGGTTCAAATGAGCAGTTCTTC.

The CDR3, as DNA: TGTGCCAGCAGTTACGCAACAGGGACCTATGGCTACACCTTC. Protein sequence: CASSYATGTYGYTF. The genes are TRBV6-5 and TRBJ1-2; perhaps TRBD1 as D (6 bases). The CDR3 is 14 residues long. V was cut by 2 bases and J by 4 bases, with 11 bases left in between. Germline V gene lookup returns CDR1 MNHEY and CDR2 SVGAGI.

This clone showed up just once. The CDR3 region is CASSWSDLSAGVGAFF. CDR3 sequence (DNA): TGCGCCAGCAGCTGGAGCGATCTCTCAGCGGGGGTGGGAGCTTTCTTT. The chain couples TRBV5-1 to TRBJ1-1, with D perhaps TRBD1 (5 bases). V lost 3 bases and J lost 10, with 25 bases in between. Germline V gene sequence: CDR1 SGHRS, CDR2 YFSETQ. This CDR3 has 16 amino acids.

The chain links TRBV7-2 to TRBJ2-3; D might be TRBD2 (6 bases). The CDR3 covers 19 residues. V was clipped by 0 bases and J by 2 bases, with 21 bases between them. Germline V gene lookup returns CDR1 SGHTA and CDR2 FQGNSA. CDR3 in amino acids: CASSLAPTWRGRVTDTQYF. The CDR3 nucleotides read TGTGCCAGCAGCTTAGCGCCAACCTGGAGGGGCCGTGTCACAGATACGCAGTATTTT.

The rearrangement uses TRBV19 and TRBJ2-2; TRBD1 matches at 10 bases. This CDR3 spans 14 amino acids. Germline V gives CDR1 LNHDA, CDR2 SQIVND (reference sequence). V shed 4 bases, J shed 6 bases, and the junction held 2 bases outside the gene matches. The CDR3 DNA sequence: TGTGCCAGTAGTACGGACAGGGGGTCCGGGGAGCTGTTTTTT. Translation: CASSTDRGSGELFF.

The chain links TRBV19 to TRBJ2-7; TRBD1 agrees at 7 bases. Germline-derived CDR1 and CDR2 are LNHDA and SQIVND (reference sequence). The J segment lost 4 bases and the V segment lost 6 bases, leaving 6 bases of the junction unmatched. CDR3 size: 13 residues. The CDR3 here is CASSEGARYEQYF. CDR3 nucleotide sequence: TGTGCCAGTAGCGAGGGGGCTCGTTACGAGCAGTACTTC.

Only a few counts were recorded for this clone. The chain links TRBV11-1 to TRBJ2-7; D may be TRBD1 (6 bases). The CDR3 runs to 13 residues. Per the germline V gene, CDR1 is SGHAT and CDR2 is FQDESV (reference sequence). The V gene lost 2 bases and the J gene lost 7 bases, with 12 bases spanning the gap. CDR3 in DNA: TGTGCCAGCAGCTTAAATGGGGGCGCGGAGCAGTACTTC. This sequence encodes CASSLNGGAEQYF.